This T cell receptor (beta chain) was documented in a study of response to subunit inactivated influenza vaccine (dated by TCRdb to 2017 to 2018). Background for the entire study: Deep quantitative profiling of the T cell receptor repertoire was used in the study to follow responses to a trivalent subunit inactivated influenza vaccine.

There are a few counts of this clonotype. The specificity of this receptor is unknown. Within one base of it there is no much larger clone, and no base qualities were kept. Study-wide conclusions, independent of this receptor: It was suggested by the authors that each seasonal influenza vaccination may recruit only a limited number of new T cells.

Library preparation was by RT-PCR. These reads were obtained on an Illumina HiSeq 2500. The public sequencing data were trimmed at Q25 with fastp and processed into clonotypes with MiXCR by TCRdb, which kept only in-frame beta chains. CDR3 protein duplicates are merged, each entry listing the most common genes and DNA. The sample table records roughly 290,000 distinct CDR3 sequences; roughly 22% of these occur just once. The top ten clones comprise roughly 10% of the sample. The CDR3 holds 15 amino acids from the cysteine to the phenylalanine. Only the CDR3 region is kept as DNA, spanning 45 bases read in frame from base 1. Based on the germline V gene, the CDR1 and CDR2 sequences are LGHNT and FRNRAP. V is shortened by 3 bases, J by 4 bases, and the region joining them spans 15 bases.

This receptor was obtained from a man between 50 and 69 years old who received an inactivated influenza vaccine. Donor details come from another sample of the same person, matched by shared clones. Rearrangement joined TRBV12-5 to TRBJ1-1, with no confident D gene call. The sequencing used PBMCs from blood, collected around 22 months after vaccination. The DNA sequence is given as TGTGCTAGTGGTTTAGGTGGGTCGAGGACCACTGAAGCTTTCTTT. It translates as CASGLGGSRTTEAFF.